These T cell receptor beta chains were read from a single sample in a study of T cell repertoires in cytomegalovirus infection. TCRdb processed the reads anew with MiXCR; each CDR3 protein has one entry. The sample consists of approximately 140,000 distinct CDR3 sequences, 8% to 9% of them appearing once. The material sequenced was PBMCs. The source is a human donor in good health (CMV status not recorded). Some clones in this sample may be carry-over from other donors' samples. The CDR3 runs from the conserved cysteine through the conserved F or W. A D gene is named only where the DNA matches it firmly. Part of the rows lack a size; the others show once, few, many or a class for expanded clones.

D	J	size	V	CDR3	DNA
-	TRBJ2-7	few	TRBV19	CASSLMIQGVRHF	TGTGCCAGTAGTCTCATGATTCAGGGAGTACGGCACTTC
TRBD1	TRBJ1-1	many	TRBV12-3/TRBV12-4	CASSQTGGTLGTEAFF	TGTGCCAGCAGTCAAACAGGGGGGACTCTTGGCACTGAAGCTTTCTTT
TRBD1	TRBJ1-3	many	TRBV4-1	CASSPPGQVSGNTIYF	TGCGCCAGCAGCCCACCGGGACAGGTGTCCGGAAACACCATATATTTT
-	TRBJ1-2	-	TRBV29-1	CSVFRAQAGYGYTF	TGCAGCGTTTTCAGGGCCCAGGCTGGCTATGGCTACACCTTC
-	TRBJ1-2	many	TRBV20-1	CSARGTGLGNYGYTF	TGCAGTGCTAGGGGCACAGGACTTGGTAACTATGGCTACACCTTC
-	TRBJ1-4	many	TRBV12-3/TRBV12-4	CASSLAGTEKLFF	TGTGCCAGCAGTTTGGCAGGGACGGAAAAACTGTTTTTT
-	TRBJ1-6	few	TRBV20-1	CGNGPGGSPLHF	TGCGGTAATGGGCCCGGTGGTTCACCCCTCCACTTT
TRBD1	TRBJ1-2	-	TRBV7-9	CASSTRTGATSF	TGTGCCAGCAGCACCCGGACAGGGGCCACCTCCTTC
-	TRBJ2-7	-	TRBV18	CASSPGSGGLKDEQYF	TGTGCCAGCTCACCAGGCTCTGGGGGATTGAAAGACGAGCAGTACTTC
TRBD1	TRBJ1-5	-	TRBV4-2	CASSYDRGGNQPQHF	TGTGCCAGCAGCTATGACAGGGGGGGCAATCAGCCCCAGCATTTT
-	TRBJ2-3	few	TRBV5-1	CASSGTSPSTDTQYF	TGCGCCAGCAGCGGGACGTCCCCTTCCACAGATACGCAGTATTTT
-	TRBJ2-7	many	TRBV6-1	CASSYNGPGRDEQYF	TGTGCCAGCAGTTATAATGGACCGGGTCGGGACGAGCAGTACTTC
-	TRBJ1-2	many	TRBV3-1	CASSQGGKAYGYTF	TGTGCCAGCAGCCAAGGGGGAAAGGCGTATGGCTACACCTTC
-	TRBJ1-5	many	TRBV7-2	CASSLGGKRAGTSNQPQHF	TGTGCCAGCAGCTTAGGAGGAAAGCGAGCAGGGACTAGCAATCAGCCCCAGCATTTT
-	TRBJ2-7	many	TRBV2	CASSEYEGWGEQYF	TGTGCCAGCAGTGAATATGAGGGGTGGGGAGAGCAGTACTTC
TRBD1	TRBJ1-1	-	TRBV5-6	CASSTAGQGNTEAFF	TGTGCCAGCAGCACGGCTGGACAGGGAAACACTGAAGCTTTCTTT
-	TRBJ2-5	many	TRBV6-6	CASSYQGGETQYF	TGTGCCAGCAGTTACCAGGGAGGAGAGACCCAGTACTTC
-	TRBJ1-1	many	TRBV7-2	CASSLGGLSNTEAFF	TGTGCCAGCAGCTTGGGGGGACTGTCGAACACTGAAGCTTTCTTT
-	TRBJ1-5	many	TRBV12-3/TRBV12-4	CASSPRGLPNQPQHF	TGTGCCAGCAGCCCCAGGGGCCTCCCTAATCAGCCCCAGCATTTT
-	TRBJ2-1	few	TRBV3-1	CASSQDKFFTYNEQFF	TGTGCCAGCAGCCAAGATAAGTTTTTTACCTACAATGAGCAGTTCTTC
TRBD2	TRBJ2-4	-	TRBV20-1	CSARDRLAGVKNIQYF	TGCAGTGCTAGAGATCGCCTAGCGGGGGTCAAAAACATTCAGTACTTC
-	TRBJ2-2	many	TRBV2	CASTVDSTGELFF	TGTGCCAGCACCGTAGACAGTACCGGGGAGCTGTTTTTT
TRBD1	TRBJ1-2	few	TRBV23-1	CASSQGQGVGYTF	TGCGCCAGCAGTCAAGGACAGGGGGTGGGCTACACCTTC
-	TRBJ2-7	many	TRBV6-2/TRBV6-3	CASSPGRGGEQYF	TGTGCCAGCAGCCCAGGACGCGGAGGGGAGCAGTACTTC
-	TRBJ1-2	few	TRBV6-5	CASSSLGEGGYTF	TGTGCCAGCAGTTCCCTCGGGGAGGGGGGCTACACCTTC
-	TRBJ1-1	few	TRBV2	CASTEQGENTEAFF	TGTGCCAGCACAGAACAAGGAGAGAACACTGAAGCTTTCTTT
TRBD1	TRBJ2-6	-	TRBV2	CASRPGQGASGANVLTF	TGTGCCAGCAGGCCGGGACAGGGGGCCTCTGGGGCCAACGTCCTGACTTTC
-	TRBJ1-1	few	TRBV18	CASSPVQLGNEAFF	TGTGCCAGCTCACCAGTACAGTTAGGGAATGAAGCTTTCTTT
-	TRBJ1-1	many	TRBV28	CASTVALPNTEAFF	TGTGCCAGCACCGTAGCCCTCCCGAACACTGAAGCTTTCTTT
-	TRBJ2-3	many	TRBV12-5	CASGGTPTDTQYF	TGTGCTAGTGGTGGGACACCTACAGATACGCAGTATTTT
-	TRBJ2-5	few	TRBV20-1	CSARERRETQYF	TGCAGTGCTAGAGAAAGAAGAGAGACCCAGTACTTC
-	TRBJ2-1	many	TRBV7-9	CASSANVDEQFF	TGTGCCAGCAGCGCGAACGTCGATGAGCAGTTCTTC
-	TRBJ1-2	many	TRBV15	CATSSRAIYGYTF	TGTGCCACCAGCAGCCGGGCTATCTATGGCTACACCTTC
-	TRBJ2-7	many	TRBV7-8	CASSSQGVGLFYEQYF	TGTGCCAGCAGCTCCCAAGGGGTGGGATTATTCTACGAGCAGTACTTC
TRBD1	TRBJ1-1	few	TRBV29-1	CSAATGVDTEAFF	TGCAGCGCCGCTACAGGGGTTGACACTGAAGCTTTCTTT
TRBD2	TRBJ2-5	many	TRBV2	CASKRVSRGAQETQYF	TGTGCCAGCAAGAGAGTTTCGCGGGGGGCACAAGAGACCCAGTACTTC
-	TRBJ1-3	many	TRBV11-2	CASSLGAGNTIYF	TGTGCCAGCAGCTTAGGAGCGGGAAACACCATATATTTT
-	TRBJ2-3	-	TRBV11-3	CASSLDGDTQYF	TGTGCCAGCAGCTTAGATGGAGATACGCAGTATTTT
-	TRBJ1-5	-	TRBV18	CASGGGGNQPQHF	TGTGCCAGCGGAGGTGGGGGGAATCAGCCCCAGCATTTT
-	TRBJ2-7	many	TRBV7-2	CASSRAYEQYF	TGTGCCAGCAGTCGGGCCTACGAGCAGTACTTC
-	TRBJ2-1	many	TRBV6-6	CASSLGQTYNEQFF	TGTGCCAGCAGTCTTGGACAGACCTACAATGAGCAGTTCTTC
-	TRBJ2-1	-	TRBV18	CASSLGPAPYNEQFF	TGTGCCAGCTCGCTGGGGCCTGCACCATACAATGAGCAGTTCTTC